The rows below give T cell receptor beta chains drawn from one sample of a study of T-cell memory formation after mild COVID-19. One entry per CDR3 protein, called by TCRdb with MiXCR from the 5' RACE reads. In the table there are approximately 580,000 distinct CDR3 sequences, over 20% of which are singletons. Sequencing was done on a sample of PBMCs or a T cell subset sorted from them (not recorded which). Receptor source: an adult woman who had mild COVID-19 (a few samples of this study predate the infection). Cell type and time point are not known. Both conserved end residues are part of each CDR3. Clone sizes are given selectively: once, few, many, or a class where the clone is expanded.

size: NA; V: TRBV6-2/TRBV6-3; CDR3: CASSYERLTGELFF
size: NA; V: TRBV10-3; CDR3: CAISEEGGETQYF
size: NA; V: TRBV15; CDR3: CATSREPQGGQFF
size: NA; V: TRBV7-9; CDR3: CASSLGQDIGKNSPLHF
size: NA; V: TRBV7-9; CDR3: CASSLGRGRLAKNIQYF
size: many; V: TRBV5-1; CDR3: CASSLEVAGELFF
size: NA; V: TRBV29-1; CDR3: CSVRREGGNEQFF
size: many; V: TRBV9; CDR3: CASSVGPPGADYGYTF
size: NA; V: TRBV3-1; CDR3: CASSGQEETQYF
size: NA; V: TRBV3-1; CDR3: CASSQDMSGGGLPHF
size: NA; V: TRBV18; CDR3: CASSPLGQGYEQYF
size: few; V: TRBV7-9; CDR3: CASRPTSGSETQYF
size: NA; V: TRBV18; CDR3: CASSPREDNEQFF
size: many; V: TRBV12-3/TRBV12-4; CDR3: CASSLSDRVETQYF
size: few; V: TRBV2; CDR3: CASSEDANEQFF
size: NA; V: TRBV27; CDR3: CASSPLGGGNTYEQYF
size: few; V: TRBV12-3/TRBV12-4; CDR3: CASRRRTAYTDTQYF
size: few; V: TRBV4-1; CDR3: CASSPSAPGDTYNSPLHF
size: few; V: TRBV7-3; CDR3: CASSRTGLAGGNEQFF
size: NA; V: TRBV25-1; CDR3: CATSLTAGNTIYF
size: few; V: TRBV9; CDR3: CASSVAVVGNSPLHF
size: NA; V: TRBV6-5; CDR3: CASRPNTQETQYF
size: NA; V: TRBV7-9; CDR3: CASSWVEETQYF
size: NA; V: TRBV7-9; CDR3: CASSTGTSVLETQYF
size: NA; V: TRBV20-1; CDR3: CSAKSQGYEQYF
size: NA; V: TRBV20-1; CDR3: CSARDGQRTDTQYF
size: few; V: TRBV12-3/TRBV12-4; CDR3: CASSPLGVLADTQYF
size: NA; V: TRBV7-2; CDR3: CASSAYLHEADGYTF
size: NA; V: TRBV5-1; CDR3: CASSAPDRGQETQYF
size: NA; V: TRBV11-2; CDR3: CASTGSGGIYEQYF
size: few; V: TRBV7-9; CDR3: CASSLALGTGIQLAKNIQYF
size: few; V: TRBV4-2; CDR3: CASSPEGSSGANVLTF
size: NA; V: TRBV12-3/TRBV12-4; CDR3: CASSHGSVSTDTQYF